This T cell receptor beta chain was captured by sequencing in a study of read filtering for tumor transcriptome and immune sequencing (dated by TCRdb to 2018 to 2021). For the wider study: The cohort was composed of 17 to 20 male and 11 to 15 female patients, with a mean age of around 66 years and an age range of roughly 45 to 80. Using the same bone marrow samples, the study ran both targeted immune repertoire sequencing and bulk whole-transcriptome sequencing and then compared the TCR repertoires from each method. As a main aim, a read-filtering strategy for immune repertoire data was addressed, with the specific question being whether clonotypes supported by a single read should be removed. Per sample, about 4 to 11 million TCR-region mapped reads were obtained with IR-seq, compared with only about 80 to 1,400 with RNA-seq. After DNase treatment, whole-transcriptome libraries were prepared using the TruSeq RNA Access Library Prep Kit. Under revised international staging, about eight patients fell into R-ISS I, 16 into R-ISS II and over 5 into R-ISS III.

The Immunoverse kit was used to build TCR libraries from around 420 ng RNA, with molecular barcoded adaptors covering alpha/delta and beta/gamma chains. TCR library preparation was performed with the same RNA that was used for transcriptome sequencing. Sequencing of TCR libraries was carried out on an Illumina HiSeq 4000 with 2 x 150 cycles. Under the source paper's analysis protocol: With MiXCR, TCR reads were aligned to human V, D, J and C references and assembled into CDR3 clonotypes, with quality filtering and error correction included. The tcR package in R was used for analysis of clonotype counts and gene usage diversity. For inspection of raw mapping reads, RNA-seq reads were mapped by STAR aligner version 2.5.3a onto GRCh37 of the human genome. To test the effect of sequencing depth on detected clonotypes, IR-seq fastq files were randomly downsampled using Seqtk 1.3. TCRdb applied fastp at Q25 and MiXCR to the public reads, then kept only in-frame beta chains. All rows with the same CDR3 protein become a single entry with the most common DNA and genes. It is TCRdb's table, rather than the study itself, that gives the V and J calls and clone size. The sample table contains around 130,000 distinct CDR3 sequences; only one count was recorded for approximately 12% of them. The ten largest clones add up to around 10% of the sample.

General study outcomes and caveats: Rather than purified T cells, the sorted CD138-negative fraction was a mixed bone marrow immune population. Compared with RNA-seq, IR-seq captured clonotypes at much higher depth and more reliably, and a smaller IR-seq throughput was enough to identify most shared clonotypes. Single-read clonotypes made up about 80% of clonotypes but only roughly 3.6% of total reads in IR-seq, compared with approximately 70% of clonotypes and more than 40% of reads in RNA-seq. The correlation between IR-seq and RNA-seq shared clonotype proportions was increased by removal of single-read clonotypes.

Taken from cysteine to phenylalanine, the CDR3 has 14 residues. The read is trimmed to its CDR3 DNA, 42 bases read in frame from base 1. CDR1 and CDR2, per the germline V gene (reference sequence), are SGHKS and YYEKEE. Bone marrow was sampled from every patient at the time of active disease. Isolation of bone marrow mononuclear cells was performed by Ficoll-Hypaque density gradient centrifugation. Myeloma plasma cells were removed and CD138-negative cells were obtained by negative selection following labeling with CD138 magnetic microbeads on a MACS separator. Flow cytometry with CD138 antibodies on an Attune NxT was used to check how pure the isolated cells were. TRIzol reagent was used to extract total RNA, which was then quantified with a NanoDrop spectrophotometer. Paired RNA-seq and IR-seq were performed on each patient's CD138-negative bone marrow sample. A word on this clonotype: What this receptor recognizes is not known. A much larger clone differs from this one at a single base, so this may be a read error.

Sequenced input: a population of CD138-negative cells sorted from bone marrow. What this sample's cell subset or site label stands for: bone marrow mononuclear cells depleted of CD138+ plasma/myeloma cells by negative magnetic selection. In this chain, TRBV5-5 is recombined with TRBJ1-1; a weak D assignment points to TRBD1 (6 bases agree). The sequence was collected from a donor at least 40 years old with multiple myeloma. The bases are TGTGCCAGCAGTACCCGGGGGGGCGACACTGGAGCTTTCTTT. It translates as CASSTRGGDTGAFF.